This TCR beta chain was recorded in a study of T cell changes during pregnancy in multiple sclerosis. Assay used: immunoSEQ multiplex PCR; TCRdb lists only in-frame clones, some missing. In the table there are about 20,000 clones, about nine tenths of which are singletons. Germline lookup yields CDR1 SNHLY and CDR2 FYNNEI. CDR3 length: 16 residues. J lost 2 bases, V lost 3 bases, and 8 bases had no gene match. This specimen consisted of CD8+ T cells from peripheral blood mononuclear cells, obtained in the third trimester of pregnancy. The chain employs TRBV2 and TRBJ2-3; 7 nucleotides line up with TRBD1. This receptor was identified in a female donor in good health, enrolled as a control in a pregnancy study. In DNA, the CDR3 is TGTGCCAGCAGTGATTCTCCCGGGACAGTCACAGATACGCAGTATTTT. This encodes CASSDSPGTVTDTQYF. Supplemented by reference TRBV2 and TRBJ2-3, the full variable domain reads EPEVTQTPSHQVTQMGQEVILRCVPISNHLYFYWYRQILGQKVEFLVSFYNNEISEKSEIFDDQFSVERPDGSNFTLKIRSTKLEDSAMYFCASSDSPGTVTDTQYFGPGTRLTVL.